This entry lists 9 T cell receptor beta chains sequenced from one sample in a study of CD8+ T cells in alopecia areata. Treatment meaning: oral pan-JAK inhibitor, 5-10 mg twice daily. RNA extraction and reverse transcription yielded cDNA as sequencing template. Measured with immunoSEQ multiplex PCR; TCRdb has only the in-frame clones, and not every one. This table has some 170,000 clones, around 58% appearing once. The starting material was CD4+ T cells sorted from blood, obtained at roughly week 55, from a patient treated with tofacitinib. Every receptor here comes from a human donor with alopecia areata.

The table lists this clone with a count of one. This chain links TRBV7-9 with TRBJ1-2; D may be TRBD1 (5 bases). V was shortened by 2 bases and J by 0 bases, with 10 bases between the two germline ends. The CDR3 is made up of 15 amino acids. The germline gives CDR1 SEHNR, CDR2 FQNEAQ (reference sequence). CDR3 nucleotide sequence: TGTGCCAGCAGCTTACAGGGAGACGCTAACTATGGCTACACCTTC. Amino acid sequence: CASSLQGDANYGYTF.

This CDR3 is CAWKRVVTEAFF. The CDR3 DNA sequence: TGTGCCTGGAAAAGGGTGGTCACTGAAGCTTTCTTT. The chain combines TRBV30 with TRBJ1-1, with no clear D. The CDR3 contains 12 residues. Germline CDR1 is GTSNPN and CDR2 is SVGIG (reference sequence). The V end was cut by 4 bases, the J end by 4 bases, with 10 bases between.

This clone was seen a few times. The rearrangement uses TRBV10-3 and TRBJ2-3, with TRBD1 matching over 8 bases. J was trimmed by 5 bases and V by 5 bases; bases with no gene match: 9. Germline CDR1 reads ENHRY; CDR2 reads SYGVKD. CDR3 length: 15 amino acids. Written as DNA, the CDR3 is TGTGCCATCAGTCCACAGGCAGGGGGCAAAGATACGCAGTATTTT. It translates to CAISPQAGGKDTQYF.

The sample holds a few counts of this clone. The chain employs TRBV5-1 and TRBJ1-5; TRBD1 matches 8 bases. There are 20 residues in the CDR3. Germline V gene lookup returns CDR1 SGHRS and CDR2 YFSETQ. V shed 2 bases, J shed 0 bases, and the junction held 16 bases outside the gene matches. The CDR3 loop is CASSLLPDREGAYSNQPQHF. CDR3 DNA: TGCGCCAGCAGCTTACTCCCGGACAGGGAGGGGGCTTATAGCAATCAGCCCCAGCATTTT.

The genes are TRBV27 and TRBJ2-2; TRBD1 aligns across 7 bases. Per germline, CDR1 MNHEY and CDR2 SMNVEV (reference sequence). The CDR3 runs to 14 residues. The J segment lost 7 bases and the V segment lost 2 bases, leaving 4 bases of the junction unmatched. CDR3 region: CASSLRQGVGELFF. Written as DNA, the CDR3 is TGTGCCAGCAGTTTACGACAGGGCGTCGGGGAGCTGTTTTTT.

The V call is TRBV14, the J call TRBJ1-2; D gene ambiguous. The V gene lost 3 bases and the J gene lost 2 bases, with 4 bases spanning the gap. The CDR3 totals 12 residues. Per germline, CDR1 SGHDN and CDR2 FVKESK. CDR3 sequence: CASSQGNYGYTF. The CDR3 DNA sequence: TGTGCCAGCAGCCAGGGGAACTATGGCTACACCTTC.

This clone was seen only a few times. V and J are TRBV6-5 and TRBJ1-1; D is unclear. Germline assignment: CDR1 MNHEY and CDR2 SVGAGI. The V gene lost 2 bases and the J gene lost 4 bases, with 8 bases spanning the gap. The CDR3 covers 13 residues. The CDR3 sequence: CASSYLGSTEAFF. CDR3 in DNA: TGTGCCAGCAGTTACCTGGGCAGCACTGAAGCTTTCTTT.

CDR3 residues: CASSPTRGGTGELFF. The CDR3 DNA reads TGTGCCAGCAGCCCGACTAGGGGGGGCACCGGGGAGCTGTTTTTT. The rearrangement links TRBV7-3 to TRBJ2-2, with a weak D call TRBD2 (7 bases). Trimming pared 5 bases from V and 4 bases from J, leaving 14 bases between. The CDR3 extends over 15 amino acids. Looked up from germline, CDR1 is SGHTA and CDR2 is FQGTGA.

The chain employs TRBV29-1 and TRBJ2-3, with D unresolved. Germline V gene sequence: CDR1 SQVTM, CDR2 ANQGSEA. V shed 5 bases and J shed 4 bases, with 13 bases lying between them. The CDR3 runs to 13 residues. CDR3 nucleotide sequence: TGCAGCGTTTATGGGCTGGGGTCAGATACGCAGTATTTT. Amino acid sequence: CSVYGLGSDTQYF.